One sample yielded the 8 T cell receptor beta chains listed below, sequenced in a study of blood T cell repertoires in COVID-19. Clones were sequenced by immunoSEQ multiplex PCR, and TCRdb holds only the in-frame ones, with some missing. This table has under 250,000 clones, approximately 80% appearing once. Source material: PBMCs or T cells enriched from blood (not recorded which). The receptor set was obtained from a woman aged 55 to 70 who had recovered from COVID-19.

The chain employs TRBV2 and TRBJ2-7, with 7 positions matching TRBD1. Germline-derived CDR1 and CDR2 are SNHLY and FYNNEI. The junction had 5 bases not matched to a gene; V was cut back by 6 bases and J by 0 bases. The CDR3 has 14 residues. CDR3 DNA: TGTGCCAGCAGCCCCGGGACAGCCTCCTACGAGCAGTACTTC. Protein sequence: CASSPGTASYEQYF.

The rearrangement uses TRBV19 and TRBJ1-6; TRBD1 might be the D (5 bases). Germline lookup yields CDR1 LNHDA and CDR2 SQIVND (reference sequence). V lost 11 bases, J lost 10 bases, and 21 bases lay in between. CDR3 length: 14 amino acids. CDR3: CASHMGGEGSPLHF. CDR3 nucleotides: TGTGCCTCCCATATGGGGGGGGAAGGATCACCCCTCCACTTT. Looking up the rest from reference TRBV19 and TRBJ1-6 gives the full variable domain: DGGITQSPKYLFRKEGQNVTLSCEQNLNHDAMYWYRQDPGQGLRLIYYSQIVNDFQKGDIAEGYSVSREKKESFPLTVTSAQKNPTAFYLCASHMGGEGSPLHFGNGTRLTVT.

In its sample, this clone was seen once. The rearrangement uses TRBV18 and TRBJ2-7; 7 nucleotides match TRBD1. Germline values: CDR1 KGHSH, CDR2 LQKENI. Unmatched junction bases numbered 2, after V lost 4 bases and J lost 5 bases. The CDR3 covers 12 residues. CDR3: CASSLDRDEQYF. The DNA of the CDR3 is TGTGCCAGCTCACTAGACAGGGACGAGCAGTACTTC.

The genes are TRBV30 and TRBJ1-2; D gene unclear. The V gene lost 3 bases and the J gene lost 4 bases, with 18 bases spanning the gap. The CDR3 has 15 amino acids. Germline CDR1 GTSNPN, CDR2 SVGIG (reference sequence). The CDR3 loop reads CAWSLTTGSSYGYTF. CDR3 nucleotide sequence: TGTGCCTGGAGCCTGACAACGGGGAGTAGCTATGGCTACACCTTC.

The gene calls are TRBV11-2 and TRBJ2-3; 7 bases line up with TRBD1. V lost 5 bases, J lost 2 bases, and 10 bases stayed unmatched. The germline V gene encodes CDR1 SGHAT and CDR2 FQNNGV. The CDR3 has 16 amino acids. The CDR3 spells CASSARTGQITDTQYF. The CDR3 nucleotides read TGTGCCAGCAGCGCACGGACGGGACAGATCACAGATACGCAGTATTTT.

The table lists this clone with a count of one. V usage is TRBV6-5 and J usage is TRBJ1-5; 10 bases agree with TRBD1. The CDR3 runs 15 residues. Trimming removed 6 bases from V and 6 bases from J; junction bases left unmatched: 8. Per the germline V gene, CDR1 is MNHEY and CDR2 is SVGAGI. CDR3 region: CASSRDRGGVQPQHF. CDR3 nucleotide sequence: TGTGCCAGCAGCAGGGACAGGGGAGGAGTTCAGCCCCAGCATTTT.

This clone was seen once. This CDR3 is CASSLELGQGSYNEQFF. The CDR3 DNA is TGTGCCAGCAGCTTAGAACTTGGACAGGGGAGCTACAATGAGCAGTTCTTC. V usage is TRBV11-2 and J usage is TRBJ2-1, with TRBD1 matching 9 bases. The V and J ends lost 0 bases and 3 bases, in that order; junction bases with no gene match: 6. The CDR3 runs to 17 residues. CDR1 SGHAT and CDR2 FQNNGV come from the germline V gene.

The chain employs TRBV5-1 and TRBJ1-1; tentative D call: TRBD1 (6 bases). V lost 5 bases, J lost 4 bases, and 12 bases lay in between. Germline V gives CDR1 SGHRS, CDR2 YFSETQ. CDR3 length: 13 residues. CDR3 in DNA: TGCGCCAGCAGTGGCAGGGGAAGCACTGAAGCTTTCTTT. Translation: CASSGRGSTEAFF.